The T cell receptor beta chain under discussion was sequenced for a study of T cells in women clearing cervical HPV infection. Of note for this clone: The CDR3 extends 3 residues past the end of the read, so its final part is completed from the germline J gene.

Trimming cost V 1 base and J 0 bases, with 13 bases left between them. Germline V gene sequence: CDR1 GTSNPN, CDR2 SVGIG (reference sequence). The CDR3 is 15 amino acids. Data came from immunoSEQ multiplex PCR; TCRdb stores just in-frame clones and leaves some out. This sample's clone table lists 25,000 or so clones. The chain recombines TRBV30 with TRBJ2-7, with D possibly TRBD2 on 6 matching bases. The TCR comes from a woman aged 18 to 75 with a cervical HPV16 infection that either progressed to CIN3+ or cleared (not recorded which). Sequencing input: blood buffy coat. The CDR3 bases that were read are TGTGCCTGGAGTGCCCCACCGGGGGACTCCTACGAG. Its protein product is CAWSAPPGDSYE. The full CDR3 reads CAWSAPPGDSYEQYF. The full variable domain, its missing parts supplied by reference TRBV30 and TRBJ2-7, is SQTIHQWPATLVQPVGSPLSLECTVEGTSNPNLYWYRQAAGRGLQLLFYSVGIGQISSEVPQNLSASRPQDRQFILSSKKLLLSDSGFYLCAWSAPPGDSYEQYFGPGTRLTVT.